Below, 15 T cell receptor beta chains from the same sample are listed, as sequenced in a study of T-cell reconstitution after alpha-beta-depleted transplantation in children. During its preparation, the TCRbeta library received unique molecular identifiers. TCRdb used MiXCR to reprocess the PCR reads, holding one entry per CDR3 protein. The table shows some 840,000 distinct CDR3 sequences, with roughly 15% occurring only once. The sample was PBMCs, mostly from graft donor cells, taken 360 days after TCRalphabeta/CD19-depleted stem cell transplant. Source of these receptors: a male patient aged 10-17 years who had a stem cell transplant for acute lymphoblastic leukemia, so the T cells may come from the graft donor.

This clonotype occurred many times. This rearrangement joins TRBV29-1 to TRBJ2-1; perhaps TRBD2 as D (6 bases). The CDR3 spans 12 residues. Germline CDR1 SQVTM, CDR2 ANQGSEA. Trimming took 3 bases from V and 5 from J, leaving 8 bases between them. CDR3 nucleotide sequence: TGCAGCGTTGACGGAGGGCACAATGAGCAGTTCTTC. It yields the protein CSVDGGHNEQFF.

A note on this clonotype: A junction end diverges from the germline sequence, so it may reflect a read error. The chain uses TRBV3-1 and TRBJ2-5, with 9 bases that match TRBD1. Germline CDR1 and CDR2: LGHDT and YNNKEL (reference sequence). The CDR3 spans 18 residues. The CDR3 DNA reads TGTGCCTGCAGCAAAGACCAGCCTGGGACAGGGTATCGAGAGACCCAGTACTTC. This gives the protein CACSKDQPGTGYRETQYF.

This clonotype was seen a few times. The chain recombines TRBV6-2 or TRBV6-3 with TRBJ2-2; TRBD2 aligns across 9 bases. The CDR3 is 16 residues long. V was pared by 0 bases and J by 6 bases, with 5 bases of the junction left unmatched. Germline values: CDR1 MNHEY, CDR2 SVGEGT. Here the CDR3 DNA reads TGTGCCAGCAGTTACTCGGCAGCGGGAGGTCCCGGGGAGCTGTTTTTT. Its translation: CASSYSAAGGPGELFF.

The chain recombines TRBV6-5 with TRBJ2-7; no clear D. This CDR3 spans 14 amino acids. The ends were cut back, 4 bases at V and 0 bases at J, with 10 bases in the middle. Per germline, CDR1 MNHEY and CDR2 SVGAGI. CDR3 region: CASSSGQNSYEQYF. As DNA, the CDR3 is TGTGCCAGCAGTTCCGGGCAGAACTCCTACGAGCAGTACTTC.

V usage is TRBV5-1 and J usage is TRBJ2-7; 11 positions match TRBD2. The CDR3 is 13 amino acids. V gave up 4 bases and J gave up 5 bases; unmatched junction bases: 2. From germline, CDR1 is SGHRS and CDR2 YFSETQ. The CDR3 here is CASSIAGGDEQYF. The CDR3 coding sequence is TGCGCCAGCAGCATAGCGGGAGGGGACGAGCAGTACTTC.

Only a few counts were recorded for this clonotype. DNA for the CDR3: TGCGCCAGCAGCTTAGGACAGGTGCTCTCCTACAATGAGCAGTTCTTC. Translation gives CASSLGQVLSYNEQFF. The gene calls are TRBV5-1 and TRBJ2-1, with 7 nucleotides matching TRBD1. The CDR3 runs 16 residues. In germline, CDR1 is SGHRS, CDR2 YFSETQ. J gave up 0 bases and V 2 bases, and 5 bases lay outside the gene matches.

The CDR3, as DNA: TGTGCCAGCAGGACCGACAGGGCTGGGGAGCTGTTTTTT. Translation gives CASRTDRAGELFF. The rearrangement uses TRBV7-9 and TRBJ2-2; 7 bases are a match to TRBD1. Trimming cost V 6 bases and J 8 bases; bases outside gene matches: 6. The CDR3 runs to 13 residues. Germline V gene lookup returns CDR1 SEHNR and CDR2 FQNEAQ (reference sequence).

The chain is built from TRBV20-1 and TRBJ1-2, with D hard to call. The CDR3 has 14 amino acids. From germline, CDR1 is DFQATT and CDR2 SNEGSKA (reference sequence). Trimming stripped 5 bases from V and 2 bases from J, with 15 bases between. The CDR3 is CSAPLSRRNYGYTF. In nucleotides, the CDR3 is TGCAGTGCTCCTCTATCCCGTAGGAACTATGGCTACACCTTC.

In this sample, this clonotype turned up a few times. The rearrangement uses TRBV10-2 and TRBJ2-7, with TRBD2 identical over 8 bases. CDR1 WSHSY and CDR2 SAAADI come from the germline V gene. CDR3 length: 14 amino acids. V lost 6 bases to trimming and J lost 3 bases; unmatched junction nucleotides: 7. The chain's CDR3 is CASRLSGISYEQYF. DNA for the CDR3: TGCGCCAGCAGACTTAGCGGGATAAGCTACGAGCAGTACTTC.

The chain employs TRBV4-1 and TRBJ2-7, with a tentative D call TRBD2 (7 bases). Looked up from germline, CDR1 is MGHRA and CDR2 is YSYEKL. V was cut by 4 bases and J by 6 bases, with 19 bases left in between. The CDR3 has 15 residues. DNA of the CDR3: TGCGCCAGCAGCCTAGGAGTAAGGGGGAGGGGCGAGCAGTACTTC. Its protein product is CASSLGVRGRGEQYF.

The chain has TRBV12-3 or TRBV12-4 and TRBJ1-5; 9 bases are shared with TRBD1. This CDR3 region has 16 residues. V shed 6 bases and J 6 bases; nucleotides not matched to a gene: 12. CDR3 bases: TGTGCCAGCAGCCAACAGGGGGCAATTAAGGGTCAGCCCCAGCATTTT. Translated: CASSQQGAIKGQPQHF.

This clonotype was counted between two and nine times. The V and J genes are TRBV29-1 and TRBJ2-7, with D unresolved. The CDR3 is made up of 15 amino acids. The ends were cut back, 5 bases at V and 2 bases at J, with 19 bases in the middle. Germline loops: CDR1 SQVTM, CDR2 ANQGSEA. CDR3 nucleotides: TGCAGCGTTCTACAAGAACCTGGAACGGCCTACGAGCAGTACTTC. It yields the protein CSVLQEPGTAYEQYF.

The rearrangement links TRBV7-2 to TRBJ1-5; D not resolved. CDR3 size: 13 residues. Trimming cost V 5 bases and J 11 bases, with 16 bases left between them. Germline CDR1 is SGHTA and CDR2 is FQGNSA. The chain's CDR3 is CASSGLVSQAQHF. The CDR3 nucleotides are TGTGCCAGCAGCGGCTTAGTAAGTCAAGCCCAGCATTTT.

A few counts support this clonotype. The chain joins TRBV7-8 to TRBJ2-5, with TRBD1 matching 8 bases. Germline CDR1 and CDR2: SGHVS and FQNEAQ. Losses at the gene ends were 5 bases for V and 8 bases for J; bases not matched to a gene: 28. This CDR3 is built from 20 residues. The CDR3 DNA reads as TGTGCCAGCAGCCGACCCCGAGGCTTGGGCGGGACAGGCCATGGGGTTACCCAGTACTTC. Encoded protein: CASSRPRGLGGTGHGVTQYF.

This clonotype was seen a few times. The chain joins TRBV12-3 or TRBV12-4 to TRBJ2-5; no firm D call. CDR3 length equals 13 residues. The V end was cut by 6 bases, the J end by 1 base, with 9 bases between. CDR3 in DNA: TGTGCCAGCAGCGACCGGATCCAAGAGACCCAGTACTTC. This codes for CASSDRIQETQYF.